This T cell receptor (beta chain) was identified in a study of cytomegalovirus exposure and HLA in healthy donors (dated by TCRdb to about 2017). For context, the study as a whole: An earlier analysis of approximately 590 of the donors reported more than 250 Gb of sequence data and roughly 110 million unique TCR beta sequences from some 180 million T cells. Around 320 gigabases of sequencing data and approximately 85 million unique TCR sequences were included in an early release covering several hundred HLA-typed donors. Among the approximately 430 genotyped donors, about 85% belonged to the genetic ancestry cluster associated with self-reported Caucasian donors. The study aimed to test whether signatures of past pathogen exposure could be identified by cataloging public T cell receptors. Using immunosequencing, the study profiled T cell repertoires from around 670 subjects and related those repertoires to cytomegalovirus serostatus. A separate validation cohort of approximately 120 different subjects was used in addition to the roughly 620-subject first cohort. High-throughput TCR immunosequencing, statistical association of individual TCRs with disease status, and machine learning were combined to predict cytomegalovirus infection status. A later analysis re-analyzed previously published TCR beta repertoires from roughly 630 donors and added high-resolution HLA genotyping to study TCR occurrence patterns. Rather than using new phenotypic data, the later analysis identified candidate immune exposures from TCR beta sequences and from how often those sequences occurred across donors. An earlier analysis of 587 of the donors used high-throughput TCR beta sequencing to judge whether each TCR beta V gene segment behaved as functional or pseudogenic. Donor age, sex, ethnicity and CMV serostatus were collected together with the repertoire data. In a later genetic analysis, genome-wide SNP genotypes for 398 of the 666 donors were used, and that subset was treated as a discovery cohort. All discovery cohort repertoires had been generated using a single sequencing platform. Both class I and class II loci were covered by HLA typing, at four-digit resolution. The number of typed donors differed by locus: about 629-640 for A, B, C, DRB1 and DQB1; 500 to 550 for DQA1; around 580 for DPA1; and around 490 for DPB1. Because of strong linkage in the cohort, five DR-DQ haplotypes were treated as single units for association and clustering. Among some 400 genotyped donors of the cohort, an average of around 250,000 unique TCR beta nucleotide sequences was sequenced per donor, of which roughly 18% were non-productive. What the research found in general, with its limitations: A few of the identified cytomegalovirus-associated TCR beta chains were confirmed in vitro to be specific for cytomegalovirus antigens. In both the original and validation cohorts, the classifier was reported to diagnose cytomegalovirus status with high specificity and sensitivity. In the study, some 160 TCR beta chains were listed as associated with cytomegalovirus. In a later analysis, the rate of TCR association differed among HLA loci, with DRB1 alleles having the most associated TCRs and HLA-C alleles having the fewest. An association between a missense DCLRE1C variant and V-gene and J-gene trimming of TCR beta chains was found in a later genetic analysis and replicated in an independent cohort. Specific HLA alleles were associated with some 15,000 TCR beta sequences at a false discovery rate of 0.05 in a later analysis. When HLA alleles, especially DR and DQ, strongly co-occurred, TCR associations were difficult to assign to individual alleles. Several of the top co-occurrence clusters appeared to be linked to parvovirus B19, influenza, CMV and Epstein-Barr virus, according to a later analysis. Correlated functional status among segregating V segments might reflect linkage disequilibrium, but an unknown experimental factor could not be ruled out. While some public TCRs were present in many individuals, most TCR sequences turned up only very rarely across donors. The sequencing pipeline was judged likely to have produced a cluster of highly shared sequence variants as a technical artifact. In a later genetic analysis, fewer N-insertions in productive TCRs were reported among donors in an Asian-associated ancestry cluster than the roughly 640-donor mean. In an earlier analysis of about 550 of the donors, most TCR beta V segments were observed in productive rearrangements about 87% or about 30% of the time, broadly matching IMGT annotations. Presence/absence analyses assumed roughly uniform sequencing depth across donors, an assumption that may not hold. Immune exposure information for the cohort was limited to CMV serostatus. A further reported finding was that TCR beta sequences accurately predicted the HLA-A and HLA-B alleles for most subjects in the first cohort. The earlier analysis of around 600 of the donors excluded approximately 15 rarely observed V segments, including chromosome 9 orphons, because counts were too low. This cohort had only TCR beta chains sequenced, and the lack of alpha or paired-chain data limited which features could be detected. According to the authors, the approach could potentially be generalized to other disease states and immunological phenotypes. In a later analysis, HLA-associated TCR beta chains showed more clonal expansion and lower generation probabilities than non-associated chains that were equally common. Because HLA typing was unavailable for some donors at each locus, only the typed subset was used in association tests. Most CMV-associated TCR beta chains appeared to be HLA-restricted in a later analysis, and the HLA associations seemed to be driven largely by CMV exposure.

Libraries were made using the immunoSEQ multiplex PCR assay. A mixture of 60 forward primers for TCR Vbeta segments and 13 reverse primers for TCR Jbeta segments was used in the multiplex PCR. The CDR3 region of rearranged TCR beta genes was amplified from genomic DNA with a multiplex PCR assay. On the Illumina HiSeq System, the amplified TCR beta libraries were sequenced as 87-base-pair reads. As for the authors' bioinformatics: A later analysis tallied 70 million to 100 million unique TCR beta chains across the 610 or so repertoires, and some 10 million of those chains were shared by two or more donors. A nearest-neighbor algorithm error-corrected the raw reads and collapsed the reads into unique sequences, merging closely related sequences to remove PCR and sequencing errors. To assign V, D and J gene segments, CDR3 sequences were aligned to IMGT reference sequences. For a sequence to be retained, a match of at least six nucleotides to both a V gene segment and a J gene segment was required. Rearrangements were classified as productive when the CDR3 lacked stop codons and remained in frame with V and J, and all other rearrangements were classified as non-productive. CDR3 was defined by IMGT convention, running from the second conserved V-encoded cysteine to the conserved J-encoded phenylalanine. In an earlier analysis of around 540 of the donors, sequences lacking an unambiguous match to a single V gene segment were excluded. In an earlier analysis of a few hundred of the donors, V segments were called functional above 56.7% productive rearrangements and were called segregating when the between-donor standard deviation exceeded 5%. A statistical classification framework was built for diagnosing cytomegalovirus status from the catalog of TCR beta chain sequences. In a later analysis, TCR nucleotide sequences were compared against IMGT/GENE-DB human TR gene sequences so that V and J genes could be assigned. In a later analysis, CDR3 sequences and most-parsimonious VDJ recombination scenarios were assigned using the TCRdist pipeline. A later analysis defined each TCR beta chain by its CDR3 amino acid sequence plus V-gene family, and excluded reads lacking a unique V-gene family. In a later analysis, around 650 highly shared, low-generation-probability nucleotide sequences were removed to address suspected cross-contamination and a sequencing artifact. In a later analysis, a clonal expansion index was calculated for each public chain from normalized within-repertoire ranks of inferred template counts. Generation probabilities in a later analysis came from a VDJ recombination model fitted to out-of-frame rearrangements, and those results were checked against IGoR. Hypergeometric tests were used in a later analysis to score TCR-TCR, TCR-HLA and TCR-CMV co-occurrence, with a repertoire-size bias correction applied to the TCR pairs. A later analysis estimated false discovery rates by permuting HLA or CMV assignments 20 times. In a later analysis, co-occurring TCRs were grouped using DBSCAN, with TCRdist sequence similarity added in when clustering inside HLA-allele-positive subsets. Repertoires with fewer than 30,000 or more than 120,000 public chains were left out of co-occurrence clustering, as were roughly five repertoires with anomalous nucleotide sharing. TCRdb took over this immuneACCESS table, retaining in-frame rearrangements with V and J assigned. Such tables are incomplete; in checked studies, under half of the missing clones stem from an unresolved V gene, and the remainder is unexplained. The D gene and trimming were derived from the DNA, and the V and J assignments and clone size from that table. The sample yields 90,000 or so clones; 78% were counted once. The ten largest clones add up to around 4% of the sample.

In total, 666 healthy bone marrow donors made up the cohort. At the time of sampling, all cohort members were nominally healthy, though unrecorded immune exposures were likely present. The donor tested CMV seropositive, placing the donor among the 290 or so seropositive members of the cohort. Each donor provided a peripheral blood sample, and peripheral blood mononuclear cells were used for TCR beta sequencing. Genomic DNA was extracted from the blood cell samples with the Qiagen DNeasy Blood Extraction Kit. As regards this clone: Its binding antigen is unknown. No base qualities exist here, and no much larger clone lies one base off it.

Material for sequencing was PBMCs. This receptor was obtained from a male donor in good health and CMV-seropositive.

The nucleotide sequence reads TGCGCCAGCAGGCTACGGGACAGTTTCTACGAGCAGTACTTC. It encodes CASRLRDSFYEQYF. The rearranged chain carries TRBV5-1 and TRBJ2-7; TRBD1 agrees with 7 junctional bases. Trimming takes 5 bases off V and 3 bases off J; junction bases not matched to a gene: 8. The CDR3 holds 14 amino acids from the cysteine to the phenylalanine. The only DNA kept is the CDR3, 42 bases in frame from the first base. From a lookup of the germline V gene, CDR1 and CDR2 are SGHRS and YFSETQ.